The present entry profiles one T cell receptor beta chain with its context. The antigen is unknown. The entry originates in a study of resident and recirculating memory T cells in vitiligo. Whole-study results and caveats: No unique dominant TCR clone was found in vitiligo lesions.

Only in-frame clones appear in the TCRdb table, and some are missing; sequencing was by immunoSEQ multiplex PCR. The table includes more than 35,000 clones, nearly 95% detected once. The CDR3 totals 14 residues. Germline assignment: CDR1 MGHDK and CDR2 SYGVNS. The germline V and J ends were trimmed by 2 bases and 8 bases, with 12 bases remaining between them. The chain is built from TRBV25-1 and TRBJ1-4; D is ambiguous. Sequenced material: blood. The receptor's source is a male donor with vitiligo. CDR3 in amino acids: CASSEAGPGEKLFF. CDR3 sequence (DNA): TGTGCCAGCAGTGAAGCCGGTCCGGGGGAAAAACTGTTTTTT. Looking up the rest from reference TRBV25-1 and TRBJ1-4 gives the full variable domain: EADIYQTPRYLVIGTGKKITLECSQTMGHDKMYWYQQDPGMELHLIHYSYGVNSTEKGDLSSESTVSRIRTEHFPLTLESARPSHTSQYLCASSEAGPGEKLFFGSGTQLSVL.